The T cell receptor beta chain described here comes from a study of OX40 agonist ivuxolimab in advanced cancers. A note on this clone: The target antigen is unknown.

The CDR3 has 14 residues. Germline assignment: CDR1 SGHDN and CDR2 FVKESK. The V end lost 2 bases, the J end lost 0 bases, and 5 bases lay between the germline ends. Exclusion applied to patients with autoimmune disease history or systemic immunosuppression. The study's findings and limits: Some nonresponders likewise displayed low normalized T-cell clonal expansion. Blood T cells, both CD4+ and CD8+, expanded clonally by week 6 at 0.1 to 3.0 mg/kg.

The table came from immunoSEQ multiplex PCR; TCRdb's copy has only in-frame clones and leaves some out. The sample yields about 94,000 clones, around nine tenths seen once. The sequencing used CD4+ or CD8+ T cells sorted from blood, collected in a trial of the OX40 agonist ivuxolimab. The rearrangement uses TRBV14 and TRBJ1-5; D remains unclear. The TCR sequence derives from an adult with an advanced solid tumor such as melanoma, head and neck, liver or kidney cancer. The CDR3 nucleotides read TGTGCCAGCAGCCAATTTAATAGCAATCAGCCCCAGCATTTT. Protein: CASSQFNSNQPQHF.